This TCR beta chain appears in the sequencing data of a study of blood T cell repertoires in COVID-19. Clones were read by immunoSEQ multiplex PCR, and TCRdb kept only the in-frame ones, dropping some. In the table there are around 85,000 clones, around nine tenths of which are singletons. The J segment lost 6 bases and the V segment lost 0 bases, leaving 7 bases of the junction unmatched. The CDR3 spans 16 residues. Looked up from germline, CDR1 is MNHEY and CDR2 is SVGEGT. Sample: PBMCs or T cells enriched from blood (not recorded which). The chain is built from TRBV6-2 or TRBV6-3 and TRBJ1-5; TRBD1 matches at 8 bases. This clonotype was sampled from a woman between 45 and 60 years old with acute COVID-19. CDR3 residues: CASSYSWQGAGQPQHF. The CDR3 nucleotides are TGTGCCAGCAGTTACTCGTGGCAGGGGGCAGGTCAGCCCCAGCATTTT.